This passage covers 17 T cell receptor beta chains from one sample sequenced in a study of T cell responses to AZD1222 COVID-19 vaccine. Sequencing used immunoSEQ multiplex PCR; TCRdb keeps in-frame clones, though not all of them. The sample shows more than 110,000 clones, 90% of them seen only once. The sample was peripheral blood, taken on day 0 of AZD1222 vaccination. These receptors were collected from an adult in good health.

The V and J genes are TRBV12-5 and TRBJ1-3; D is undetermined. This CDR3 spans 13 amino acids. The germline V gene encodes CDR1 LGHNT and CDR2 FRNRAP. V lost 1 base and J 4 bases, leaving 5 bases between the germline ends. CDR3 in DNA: TGTGCTAGTGGTTTGGGGCAGGGAAACACCATATATTTT. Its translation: CASGLGQGNTIYF.

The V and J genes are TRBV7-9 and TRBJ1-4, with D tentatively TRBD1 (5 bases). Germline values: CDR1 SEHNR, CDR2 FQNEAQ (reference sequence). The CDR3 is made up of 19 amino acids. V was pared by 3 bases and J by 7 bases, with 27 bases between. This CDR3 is CASSFVTLASGGDSEKLFF. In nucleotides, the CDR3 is TGTGCCAGCAGCTTTGTTACCTTAGCGTCCGGGGGTGATAGTGAAAAACTGTTTTTT. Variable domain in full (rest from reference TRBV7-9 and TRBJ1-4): DTGVSQNPRHKITKRGQNVTFRCDPISEHNRLYWYRQTLGQGPEFLTYFQNEAQLEKSRLLSDRFSAERPKGSFSTLEIQRTEQGDSAMYLCASSFVTLASGGDSEKLFFGSGTQLSVL.

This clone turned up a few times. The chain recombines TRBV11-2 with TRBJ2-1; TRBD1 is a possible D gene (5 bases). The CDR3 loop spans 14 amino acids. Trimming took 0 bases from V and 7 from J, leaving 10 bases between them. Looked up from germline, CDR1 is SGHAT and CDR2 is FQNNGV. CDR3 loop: CASSLDYRSNEQFF. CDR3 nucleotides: TGTGCCAGCAGCTTAGATTACAGGTCGAATGAGCAGTTCTTC.

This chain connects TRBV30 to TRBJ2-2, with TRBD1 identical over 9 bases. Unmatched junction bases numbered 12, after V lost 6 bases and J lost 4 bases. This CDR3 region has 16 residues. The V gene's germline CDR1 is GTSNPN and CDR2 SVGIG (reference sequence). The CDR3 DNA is TGTGCCTGCCCCGCCGACAGGGGGGTGGGCACCGGGGAGCTGTTTTTT. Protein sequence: CACPADRGVGTGELFF.

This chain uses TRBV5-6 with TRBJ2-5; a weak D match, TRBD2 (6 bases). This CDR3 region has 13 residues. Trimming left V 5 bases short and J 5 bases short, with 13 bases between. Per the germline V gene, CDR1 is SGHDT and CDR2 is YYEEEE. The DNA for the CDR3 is TGTGCCAGCAGTATGGGGGGTTGGGAGACCCAGTACTTC. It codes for CASSMGGWETQYF.

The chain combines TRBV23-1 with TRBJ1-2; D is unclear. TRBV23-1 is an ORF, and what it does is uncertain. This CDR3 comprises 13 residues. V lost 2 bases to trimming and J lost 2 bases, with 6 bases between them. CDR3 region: CASSQERNYGYTF. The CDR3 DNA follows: TGCGCCAGCAGTCAAGAGAGAAACTATGGCTACACCTTC.

This chain's CDR3 is CASSIGRGSYGYTF. CDR3 DNA: TGTGCCAGTAGTATTGGTAGGGGCAGCTATGGCTACACCTTC. The rearrangement joins TRBV19 to TRBJ1-2; D is possibly TRBD1 (5 bases). V dropped 3 bases and J dropped 4 bases, with 12 bases sitting between them. The CDR3 sequence is 14 residues long. Per the germline V gene, CDR1 is LNHDA and CDR2 is SQIVND (reference sequence). Full variable domain (remainder filled in from reference TRBV19 and TRBJ1-2): DGGITQSPKYLFRKEGQNVTLSCEQNLNHDAMYWYRQDPGQGLRLIYYSQIVNDFQKGDIAEGYSVSREKKESFPLTVTSAQKNPTAFYLCASSIGRGSYGYTFGSGTRLTVV.

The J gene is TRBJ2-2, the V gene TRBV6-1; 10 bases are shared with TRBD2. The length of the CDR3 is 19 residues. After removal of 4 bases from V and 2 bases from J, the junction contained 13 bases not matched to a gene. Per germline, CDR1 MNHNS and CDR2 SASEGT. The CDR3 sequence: CASSGLERGGLGNTGELFF. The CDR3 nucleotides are TGTGCCAGCAGTGGTTTAGAGCGGGGGGGCCTAGGTAACACCGGGGAGCTGTTTTTT.

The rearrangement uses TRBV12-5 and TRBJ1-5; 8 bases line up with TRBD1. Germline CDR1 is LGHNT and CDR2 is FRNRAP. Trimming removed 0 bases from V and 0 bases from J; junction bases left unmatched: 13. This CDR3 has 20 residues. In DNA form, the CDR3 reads TGTGCTAGTGGTTTGGTATTCGGGACAGGCCGGCCAGATAGCAATCAGCCCCAGCATTTT. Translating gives CASGLVFGTGRPDSNQPQHF.

In nucleotides, the CDR3 is TGTGCCAGCAGCTTACAGGGTAGAAATCAGCCCCAGCATTTT. Translated, it gives CASSLQGRNQPQHF. The chain employs TRBV7-8 and TRBJ1-5, with D tentatively TRBD1 (5 bases). This CDR3 has 14 amino acids. The germline V gene encodes CDR1 SGHVS and CDR2 FQNEAQ. The V end lost 2 bases, the J end lost 4 bases, and 9 bases lay between the germline ends.

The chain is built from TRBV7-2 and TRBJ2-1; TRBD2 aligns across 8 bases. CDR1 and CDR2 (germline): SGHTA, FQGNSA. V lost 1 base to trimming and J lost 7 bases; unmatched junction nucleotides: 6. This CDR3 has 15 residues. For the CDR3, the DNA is TGTGCCAGCAGCTTAGACGGGAGGGCGGGTAATGAGCAGTTCTTC. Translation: CASSLDGRAGNEQFF.

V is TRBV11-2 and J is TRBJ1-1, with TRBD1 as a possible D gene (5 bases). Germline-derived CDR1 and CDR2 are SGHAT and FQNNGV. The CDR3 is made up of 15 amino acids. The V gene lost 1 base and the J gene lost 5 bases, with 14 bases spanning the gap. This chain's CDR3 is CASSLGAGSGTEAFF. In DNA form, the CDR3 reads TGTGCCAGCAGCTTAGGCGCAGGGTCGGGAACTGAAGCTTTCTTT.

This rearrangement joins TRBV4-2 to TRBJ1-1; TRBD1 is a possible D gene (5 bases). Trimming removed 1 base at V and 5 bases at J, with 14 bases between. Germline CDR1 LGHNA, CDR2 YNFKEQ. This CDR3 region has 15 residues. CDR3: CASSQVTEERTEAFF. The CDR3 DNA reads TGTGCCAGCAGCCAAGTGACAGAGGAGCGGACTGAAGCTTTCTTT.

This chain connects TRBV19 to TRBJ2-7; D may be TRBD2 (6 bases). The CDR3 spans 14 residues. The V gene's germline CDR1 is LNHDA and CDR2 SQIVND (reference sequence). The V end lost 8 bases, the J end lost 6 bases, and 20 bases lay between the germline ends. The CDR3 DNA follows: TGTGCCAGTGGGGGAGAATGGAGGGGCTCCGAGCAGTACTTC. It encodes CASGGEWRGSEQYF.

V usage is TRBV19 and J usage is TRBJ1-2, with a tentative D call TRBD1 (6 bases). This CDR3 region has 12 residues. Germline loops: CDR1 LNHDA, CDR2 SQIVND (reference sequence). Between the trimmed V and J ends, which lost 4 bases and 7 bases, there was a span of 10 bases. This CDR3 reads CASSTRGAGYTF. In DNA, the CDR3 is TGTGCCAGTAGTACCCGGGGGGCTGGCTACACCTTC.

The CDR3 loop reads CASSLSRGNTIYF. The DNA for the CDR3 is TGTGCCAGCAGTTTATCGCGCGGAAACACCATATATTTT. The chain links TRBV27 to TRBJ1-3; D uncertain. Germline V gene lookup returns CDR1 MNHEY and CDR2 SMNVEV (reference sequence). The length of the CDR3 is 13 residues. V lost 0 bases and J lost 4, with 4 bases in between.

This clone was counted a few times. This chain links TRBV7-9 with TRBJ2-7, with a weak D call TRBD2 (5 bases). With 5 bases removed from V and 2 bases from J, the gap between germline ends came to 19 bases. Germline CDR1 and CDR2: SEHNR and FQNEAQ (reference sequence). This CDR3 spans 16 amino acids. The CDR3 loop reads CASSPARRGSPYEQYF. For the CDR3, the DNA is TGTGCCAGCAGCCCGGCGCGGAGAGGGAGCCCCTACGAGCAGTACTTC.